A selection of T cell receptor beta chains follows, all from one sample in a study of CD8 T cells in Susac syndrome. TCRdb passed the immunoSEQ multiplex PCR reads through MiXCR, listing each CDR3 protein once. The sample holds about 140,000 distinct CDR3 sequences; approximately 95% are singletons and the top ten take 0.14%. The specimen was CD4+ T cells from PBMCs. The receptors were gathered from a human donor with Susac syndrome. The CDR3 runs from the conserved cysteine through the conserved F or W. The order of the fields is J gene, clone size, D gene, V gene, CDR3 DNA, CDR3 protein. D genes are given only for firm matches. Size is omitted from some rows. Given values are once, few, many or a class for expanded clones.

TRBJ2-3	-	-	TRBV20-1	TGCAGTGCCCCCCGCGGCCCAGATACGCAGTATTTT	CSAPRGPDTQYF
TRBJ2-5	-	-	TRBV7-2	TGTGCCAGCAGCTTCGATGGGACCCCCCGGGGGGAGACCCAGTACTTC	CASSFDGTPRGETQYF
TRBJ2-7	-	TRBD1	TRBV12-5	TGTGCTAGTGGTTTGGTACTAGGACAGGGGGGAACCTACGAGCAGTACTTC	CASGLVLGQGGTYEQYF
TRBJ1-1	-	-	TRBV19	TGTGCCAGTAGATACGGAGGGGAAGCTTTCTTT	CASRYGGEAFF
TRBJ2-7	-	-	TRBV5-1	TGCGCCAGCAGCAAACCTCCCTACGAGCAGTACTTC	CASSKPPYEQYF
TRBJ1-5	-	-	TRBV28	TGTGCCAGCAGGTTTGCAGGGACTCAGCCCCAGCATTTT	CASRFAGTQPQHF
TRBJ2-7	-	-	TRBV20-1	TGCAGTGCTAGAGGGTCTACAGGGTTCTTGGACGAGCAGTACTTC	CSARGSTGFLDEQYF
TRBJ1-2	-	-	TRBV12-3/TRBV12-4	TGTGCCAGCAGTTTATACCTCTATGGCTACACCTTC	CASSLYLYGYTF
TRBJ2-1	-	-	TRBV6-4	TGTGCCAGCAGTGACGACGAGAGGGGTGTTGAGCAGTTCTTC	CASSDDERGVEQFF
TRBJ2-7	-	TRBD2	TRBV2	TGTGCCAGCAGTCAAAACGGTGGCGGGAGCGGGCAGTACTTC	CASSQNGGGSGQYF
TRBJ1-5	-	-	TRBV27	TGTGCCAGCAGCCGGGGCTCTCCGGTTCTCAATCAGCCCCAGCATTTT	CASSRGSPVLNQPQHF
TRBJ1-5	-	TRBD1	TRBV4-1	TGCGCCAGCAGCCCAGGGACAGGGTCGATTCAGCCCCAGCATTTT	CASSPGTGSIQPQHF
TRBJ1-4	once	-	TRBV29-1	TGCAGCGTTGAAGGGACTGGAAGGGAGGAAAAACTGTTTTTT	CSVEGTGREEKLFF
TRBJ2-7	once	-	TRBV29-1	TGCAGCGTTGCCAGGGATTCTGGGGAGCAGTACTTC	CSVARDSGEQYF
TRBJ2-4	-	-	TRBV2	TGTGCCAGCACCGGAGAGGGTGTAGCCTCCATTCAGTACTTC	CASTGEGVASIQYF
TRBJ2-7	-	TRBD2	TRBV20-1	TGCAGTGCTAGCCCCGAGTTGGGAGCGGGGGCGTCCGAGCAGTACTTC	CSASPELGAGASEQYF
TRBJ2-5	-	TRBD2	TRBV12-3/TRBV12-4	TGTGCCAGCAGTTTAGCTAGCGGGGCCACCCAAGAGACCCAGTACTTC	CASSLASGATQETQYF
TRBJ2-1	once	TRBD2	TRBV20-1	TGCAGTGCTTCGGGGGGAGTCTCCTACAATGAGCAGTTCTTC	CSASGGVSYNEQFF
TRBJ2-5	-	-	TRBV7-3	TGTGCCAGCAGCTTAGGTACAGGAGTCCAAGAGACCCAGTACTTC	CASSLGTGVQETQYF
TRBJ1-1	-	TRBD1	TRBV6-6	TGTGCCAGCAGGCAAGGACAGGGGGCTTTGAACACTGAAGCTTTCTTT	CASRQGQGALNTEAFF
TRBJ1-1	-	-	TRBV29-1	TGCAGCGTTGGAGCAAAATTGAGGGACACTGAAGCTTTCTTT	CSVGAKLRDTEAFF
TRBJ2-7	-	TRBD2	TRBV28	TGTGCCAGCACCCCTCGTGCGGGGGGGGCCTACGAGCAGTACTTC	CASTPRAGGAYEQYF
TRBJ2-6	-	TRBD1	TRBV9	TGTGCCAGCAGCGAACGGGACAGGGGGTTTGGGGCCAACGTCCTGACTTTC	CASSERDRGFGANVLTF
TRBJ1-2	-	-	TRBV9	TGTGCCAGCAGCGTAGGAAGGGTTTCTGGCTACACCTTC	CASSVGRVSGYTF
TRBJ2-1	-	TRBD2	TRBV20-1	TGCAGTGCTTGGACTAGCGGTAAGAATGAGCAGTTCTTC	CSAWTSGKNEQFF
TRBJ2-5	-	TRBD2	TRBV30	TGTGCCTGGAGTGTACCGTATTGGCCTAGCGGGGAGATAGAGACCCAGTACTTC	CAWSVPYWPSGEIETQYF
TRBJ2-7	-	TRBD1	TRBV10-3	TGTGCCATCGGGACAGCTTACGAGCAGTACTTC	CAIGTAYEQYF
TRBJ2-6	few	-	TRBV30	TGTGCCTGGAGGGGCTCTGGGGCCAACGTCCTGACTTTC	CAWRGSGANVLTF
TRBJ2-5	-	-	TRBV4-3	TGCGCCAGCAGCCAAGGGGTCGGGGAGTGGGAGACCCAGTACTTC	CASSQGVGEWETQYF
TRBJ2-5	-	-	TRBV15	TGTGCCACCAGCAGCGGCGGGGCCAGGGTGACCCAGTACTTC	CATSSGGARVTQYF
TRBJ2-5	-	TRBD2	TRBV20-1	TGCAGTGCACCGCGGGGGGGGACCAAAGAGACCCAGTACTTC	CSAPRGGTKETQYF
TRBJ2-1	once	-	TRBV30	TGTGCCTGGAGTGAGGGGACATTGAGGATTTACAATGAGCAGTTCTTC	CAWSEGTLRIYNEQFF
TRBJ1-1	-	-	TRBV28	TGTGCCAGCAGTTTATTGGAGGGTATGACTTTCTTT	CASSLLEGMTFF
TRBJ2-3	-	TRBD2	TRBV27	TGTGCCAGCAGTCCCAGACTAGCGGCTAGCACAGATACGCAGTATTTT	CASSPRLAASTDTQYF
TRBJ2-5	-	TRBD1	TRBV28	TGTGCCAGCAGCCACGGGACAGTGCAAGAGACCCAGTACTTC	CASSHGTVQETQYF
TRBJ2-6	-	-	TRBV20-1	TGCAGTGCTAGCCTCTCTGGGGCCAACGTCCTGACTTTC	CSASLSGANVLTF
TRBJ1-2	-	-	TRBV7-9	TGTGCCAGCAGCCCAAGTTCGGGCTACACCTTC	CASSPSSGYTF
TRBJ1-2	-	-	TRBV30	TGTGCCTGGAGTGAGGGGAATAAGTATGGCTACACCTTC	CAWSEGNKYGYTF
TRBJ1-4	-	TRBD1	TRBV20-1	TGCAGTGCAACCGGGACAGGGGCCTCCAATGAAAAACTGTTTTTT	CSATGTGASNEKLFF
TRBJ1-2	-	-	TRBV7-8	TGTGCCAGCAGCCAGGGAATGATCTATGGCTACACCTTC	CASSQGMIYGYTF
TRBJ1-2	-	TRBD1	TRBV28	TGTGCCAGCAGTTCTGGGGACAGCATATATGGCTACACCTTC	CASSSGDSIYGYTF
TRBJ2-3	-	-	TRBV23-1	TGCGCCAGCAGTCAAAATTCTGGGCTTTACACAGATACGCAGTATTTT	CASSQNSGLYTDTQYF
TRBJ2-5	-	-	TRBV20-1	TGCAGTGCTAGTAACGAGTTGGAGACCCAGTACTTC	CSASNELETQYF
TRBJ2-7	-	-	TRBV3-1	TGTGCCAGCAGCCAAGGAAATAGCGGCGAGCAGTACTTC	CASSQGNSGEQYF
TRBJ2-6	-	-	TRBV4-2	TGTGCCAGCAGCCAAGAGGAATCCTCTGGGGCCAACGTCCTGACTTTC	CASSQEESSGANVLTF
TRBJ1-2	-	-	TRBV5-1	TGCGCCAGCAGCTTGAAAATACAATATGGCTACACCTTC	CASSLKIQYGYTF
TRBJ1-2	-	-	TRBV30	TGTGCCTGGAGTTTGGGGGCCACGTATGGCTACACCTTC	CAWSLGATYGYTF
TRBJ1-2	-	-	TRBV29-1	TGCAGCGCTAAAGGCGTGGGGGACGGCTATGGCTACACCTTC	CSAKGVGDGYGYTF
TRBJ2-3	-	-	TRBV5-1	TGCGCCAGCAGGATAGTGAGCACAGATACGCAGTATTTT	CASRIVSTDTQYF
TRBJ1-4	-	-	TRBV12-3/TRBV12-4	TGTGCCAGCAGCCCCCAGAGTGCAACTAATGAAAAACTGTTTTTT	CASSPQSATNEKLFF
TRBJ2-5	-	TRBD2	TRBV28	TGTGCCAGCGGGACTACAGCGTTGAAGACCCAGTACTTC	CASGTTALKTQYF
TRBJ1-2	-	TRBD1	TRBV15	TGTGCCACCAGCAGAGCCAGGTCGACAGGGGTCGGCTACACCTTC	CATSRARSTGVGYTF
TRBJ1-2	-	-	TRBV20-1	TGCAGTGCTAGAGAGGTTTATGGCTACACCTTC	CSAREVYGYTF
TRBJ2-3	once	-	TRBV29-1	TGCAGCGTTGATTCGGGGGCAGGGGAGGAGTATTTT	CSVDSGAGEEYF
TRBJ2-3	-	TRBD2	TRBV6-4	TGTGCCAGCAGTGACACTAGCGCTAGCACAGATACGCAGTATTTT	CASSDTSASTDTQYF